Presented here are 29 T cell receptor beta chains from one specimen sequenced in a study of blood T cell repertoires in COVID-19. Clones were read by immunoSEQ multiplex PCR, and TCRdb kept only the in-frame ones, dropping some. Seen here are 65,000 to 70,000 clones, 87% observed once, and the top ten hold 5.2%. Sequenced input: peripheral blood. Source of these receptors: a man in his forties or fifties with active COVID-19.

The rearrangement links TRBV2 to TRBJ1-1; no definite D call. Trimming left V 6 bases short and J 4 bases short, with 12 bases between. This CDR3 contains 13 residues. Germline CDR1 SNHLY, CDR2 FYNNEI. CDR3 region: CASRVQPLTEAFF. The CDR3 nucleotides are TGTGCCAGCAGGGTACAACCCCTCACTGAAGCTTTCTTT.

The rearrangement links TRBV19 to TRBJ2-1; TRBD2 agrees at 14 bases. The germline V gene has CDR1 LNHDA and CDR2 SQIVND (reference sequence). J was trimmed by 8 bases and V by 3 bases; bases with no gene match: 15. CDR3 size: 19 residues. The CDR3 region has the DNA TGTGCCAGTAGTATGGCTCTCGGGACTAGCGGGAGACTTACGGATGAGCAGTTCTTC. As protein: CASSMALGTSGRLTDEQFF.

This chain joins TRBV5-4 and TRBJ2-2, with a possible D match to TRBD2 (7 bases). The CDR3 spans 15 residues. Trimming cost V 4 bases and J 4 bases, with 14 bases left between them. Germline CDR1 reads SGHNT; CDR2 reads YYREEE (reference sequence). CDR3 sequence: CASSGGGRLTGELFF. CDR3 bases: TGTGCCAGCAGCGGGGGCGGGAGACTCACCGGGGAGCTGTTTTTT. Complete variable domain (other parts from reference TRBV5-4 and TRBJ2-2): ETGVTQSPTHLIKTRGQQVTLRCSSQSGHNTVSWYQQALGQGPQFIFQYYREEENGRGNFPPRFSGLQFPNYSSELNVNALELDDSALYLCASSGGGRLTGELFFGEGSRLTVL.

This chain links TRBV23-1 with TRBJ1-5; TRBD1 agrees at 7 bases. Being an ORF, TRBV23-1 has a function that is uncertain. The CDR3 is 21 residues long. V gave up 6 bases and J gave up 0 bases; unmatched junction bases: 23. The chain's CDR3 is CASSRGPGTEHSQYSNQPQHF. The CDR3 DNA follows: TGCGCCAGCAGCCGAGGACCCGGGACAGAACATAGTCAATATAGCAATCAGCCCCAGCATTTT.

V gene TRBV18 combines with J gene TRBJ1-5, with 7 bases lining up with TRBD1. Unmatched junction bases numbered 7, after V lost 2 bases and J lost 6 bases. The CDR3 loop spans 15 amino acids. Germline-derived CDR1 and CDR2 are KGHSH and LQKENI. The CDR3 DNA reads as TGTGCCAGCTCACCAACGGAGGGGGCGATTCAGCCCCAGCATTTT. Translating gives CASSPTEGAIQPQHF.

This rearrangement joins TRBV4-1 to TRBJ1-2; no reliable D call. V was cut by 4 bases and J by 8 bases, with 8 bases left in between. The germline V gene encodes CDR1 MGHRA and CDR2 YSYEKL. This CDR3 is built from 11 residues. CDR3 region: CASSLRGGYTF. CDR3 coding DNA: TGCGCCAGCAGCCTTCGAGGGGGCTACACCTTC.

This clone has just a few counts. This chain uses TRBV5-1 with TRBJ2-7; tentatively, D is TRBD2 (6 bases). CDR3 length equals 13 residues. V was shortened by 4 bases and J by 6 bases, with 14 bases between the two germline ends. Per the germline V gene, CDR1 is SGHRS and CDR2 is YFSETQ. The CDR3 DNA reads as TGCGCCAGCAGCCCGGCGGGAAGCGTCGAGCAGTACTTC. This codes for CASSPAGSVEQYF.

V and J are TRBV3-1 (or the pseudogene TRBV3-2) and TRBJ2-7; 10 bases match TRBD1. Germline lookup yields CDR1 LGHDT and CDR2 YNNKEL (reference sequence). V was clipped by 5 bases and J by 5 bases; unmatched bases: 12. This CDR3 has 16 residues. The CDR3 sequence is CASSFIRGQGGNEQYF. DNA for the CDR3: TGTGCCAGCAGCTTCATCCGTGGACAGGGGGGCAACGAGCAGTACTTC.

V is TRBV9 and J is TRBJ2-7, with 11 bases lining up with TRBD2. CDR1 is SGDLS, CDR2 YYNGEE, per germline. This CDR3 is 14 amino acids long. V lost 4 bases and J lost 2; bases outside the gene matches: 2. CDR3 sequence: CASSSGLAAYEQYF. CDR3 bases: TGTGCCAGCAGCTCGGGACTAGCGGCCTACGAGCAGTACTTC. The whole variable domain, remainder taken from reference TRBV9 and TRBJ2-7, is DSGVTQTPKHLITATGQRVTLRCSPRSGDLSVYWYQQSLDQGLQFLIQYYNGEERAKGNILERFSAQQFPDLHSELNLSSLELGDSALYFCASSSGLAAYEQYFGPGTRLTVT.

The rearrangement links TRBV7-2 to TRBJ1-2; 11 bases fit TRBD1. Per the germline V gene, CDR1 is SGHTA and CDR2 is FQGNSA. J was trimmed by 4 bases and V by 5 bases; bases with no gene match: 3. The CDR3 consists of 14 residues. The CDR3, as DNA: TGTGCCAGCAGCAAAGGGACAGGGGGCTATGGCTACACCTTC. Protein product: CASSKGTGGYGYTF.

V and J are TRBV5-1 and TRBJ2-1, with 11 nucleotides matching TRBD2. This CDR3 comprises 17 residues. Germline CDR1 reads SGHRS; CDR2 reads YFSETQ. V gave up 4 bases and J gave up 6 bases; unmatched junction bases: 12. The CDR3 DNA follows: TGCGCCAGCAGCCGCATGCCGGGACTAGCGGACCCCAATGAGCAGTTCTTC. Translated: CASSRMPGLADPNEQFF.

This chain links TRBV28 with TRBJ1-3, with D unclear. The germline V gene encodes CDR1 MDHEN and CDR2 SYDVKM. The CDR3 length is 13 residues. The V end was cut by 7 bases, the J end by 0 bases, with 7 bases between. The CDR3 sequence: CASIRSSGNTIYF. The CDR3 nucleotides read TGTGCCAGCATTCGGAGCTCTGGAAACACCATATATTTT.

V usage is TRBV18 and J usage is TRBJ2-7, with 11 positions matching TRBD2. V dropped 3 bases and J dropped 6; count of bases not matched to a gene: 4. CDR1 and CDR2 (germline): KGHSH, LQKENI. The CDR3 is 14 residues long. CDR3 bases: TGTGCCAGCTCACCTGGGCTAGCGGGAGGCGAGCAGTACTTC. Its protein is CASSPGLAGGEQYF.

The CDR3 DNA reads as TGCGCCAGCTCTATGACAGGGGACTATGGCTACACCTTC. Its translation: CASSMTGDYGYTF. This chain joins TRBV5-1 and TRBJ1-2; the match to TRBD1 covers 8 bases. This CDR3 region has 13 residues. With 7 bases clipped from V and 3 bases from J, the junction kept 5 bases outside the gene matches. Germline lookup yields CDR1 SGHRS and CDR2 YFSETQ.

This sequence joins TRBV6-2 or TRBV6-3 and TRBJ1-5, with a possible D match to TRBD1 (6 bases). Per germline, CDR1 MNHEY and CDR2 SVGEGT. The CDR3 extends over 17 amino acids. Trimming removed 5 bases at V and 0 bases at J, with 17 bases between. CDR3 in amino acids: CASSPPWTVSSNQPQHF. In nucleotides, the CDR3 is TGTGCCAGCAGTCCCCCTTGGACAGTTAGTAGCAATCAGCCCCAGCATTTT.

This chain links TRBV7-2 with TRBJ2-3; 9 bases agree with TRBD2. The germline CDR1 and CDR2 sequences are SGHTA and FQGNSA. The CDR3 consists of 15 residues. The V gene end was trimmed by 2 bases and the J gene end by 4 bases; junction bases not matched to a gene: 4. CDR3 DNA sequence: TGTGCCAGCAGCTTACTAGCGGGAACCCCAGATACGCAGTATTTT. This sequence encodes CASSLLAGTPDTQYF.

This clone is a singleton in its sample. The rearrangement uses TRBV11-2 and TRBJ2-3; tentative D call: TRBD2 (5 bases). Germline CDR1 is SGHAT and CDR2 is FQNNGV. The ends were cut back, 3 bases at V and 2 bases at J, with 12 bases in the middle. This CDR3 contains 15 residues. CDR3 sequence: CASSLAGGDTDTQYF. The CDR3, as DNA: TGTGCCAGCAGCTTGGCGGGTGGGGACACAGATACGCAGTATTTT.

This rearrangement joins TRBV7-3 to TRBJ2-2, with D perhaps matching TRBD1 (5 bases). Germline CDR1 reads SGHTA; CDR2 reads FQGTGA. V dropped 2 bases and J dropped 5 bases, with 9 bases sitting between them. The CDR3 length is 14 residues. The CDR3 protein is CASSLLGVTGELFF. The CDR3, as DNA: TGTGCCAGCAGCTTACTAGGGGTGACCGGGGAGCTGTTTTTT.

CDR3 nucleotides: TGTGCCAGCTCACCACAAATAGCGGGAGGCTCTTCCTACGAGCAGTACTTC. Translated: CASSPQIAGGSSYEQYF. The V and J genes are TRBV18 and TRBJ2-7; 10 bases are a match to TRBD2. This CDR3 region has 17 residues. The junction had 7 bases not matched to a gene; V was cut back by 1 base and J by 1 base. Germline CDR1 and CDR2: KGHSH and LQKENI.

This chain joins TRBV11-3 and TRBJ2-7, with TRBD1 identical over 8 bases. The CDR3 covers 13 residues. V was clipped by 0 bases and J by 9 bases; unmatched bases: 4. Germline values: CDR1 SGHNT, CDR2 YENEEA. CDR3 coding DNA: TGTGCCAGCAGCTTAGACCCCGGACAGGGGCAGTACTTC. This sequence encodes CASSLDPGQGQYF.

The chain recombines TRBV9 with TRBJ2-3, with 12 bases fitting TRBD2. CDR1 SGDLS and CDR2 YYNGEE come from the germline V gene. Trimming at V came to 0 bases and at J to 5 bases, leaving 4 bases not matched to a gene. The CDR3 runs to 16 residues. CDR3 loop: CASSVEVGLAGDTQYF. DNA of the CDR3: TGTGCCAGCAGCGTAGAGGTGGGACTAGCGGGAGATACGCAGTATTTT.

This chain joins TRBV5-1 and TRBJ2-2; 9 nucleotides agree with TRBD2. Germline lookup yields CDR1 SGHRS and CDR2 YFSETQ. This CDR3 is 16 amino acids long. The V gene end was trimmed by 0 bases and the J gene end by 6 bases; junction bases not matched to a gene: 6. CDR3 in amino acids: CASSLEGSGSAGELFF. The CDR3 DNA follows: TGCGCCAGCAGCTTGGAAGGTAGCGGGAGTGCCGGGGAGCTGTTTTTT.

V gene TRBV29-1 combines with J gene TRBJ1-4; D is unresolved. V lost 7 bases to trimming and J lost 4 bases, with 13 bases between them. The germline gives CDR1 SQVTM, CDR2 ANQGSEA. The CDR3 spans 13 residues. For the CDR3, the DNA is TGCAGCGCCCAACCAAGCCTTAATGAAAAACTGTTTTTT. As protein: CSAQPSLNEKLFF.

This chain joins TRBV30 and TRBJ1-5; D not resolved. Germline CDR1 is GTSNPN and CDR2 is SVGIG (reference sequence). This CDR3 is 13 amino acids long. V was clipped by 5 bases and J by 3 bases, with 11 bases between them. CDR3 coding DNA: TGTGCCTGGGCCTCGGACTACAATCAGCCCCAGCATTTT. Its translation: CAWASDYNQPQHF.

V gene TRBV7-8 combines with J gene TRBJ1-1, with D possibly being TRBD1 (6 bases). With 5 bases removed from V and 7 bases from J, the gap between germline ends came to 11 bases. From germline, CDR1 is SGHVS and CDR2 FQNEAQ. The CDR3 loop spans 12 amino acids. For the CDR3, the DNA is TGTGCCAGCAGCAATGGACAGCTTGAAGCTTTCTTT. This gives the protein CASSNGQLEAFF.

This chain joins TRBV25-1 and TRBJ2-7; 7 nucleotides agree with TRBD2. Per the germline V gene, CDR1 is MGHDK and CDR2 is SYGVNS. The V gene end was trimmed by 8 bases and the J gene end by 6 bases; junction bases not matched to a gene: 10. The CDR3 runs 13 residues. This CDR3 reads CASGWGGAIEQYF. For the CDR3, the DNA is TGTGCCAGCGGGTGGGGAGGGGCGATCGAGCAGTACTTC.

V usage is TRBV29-1 and J usage is TRBJ2-1, with 14 bases that match TRBD2. The CDR3 is 16 amino acids. Germline loops: CDR1 SQVTM, CDR2 ANQGSEA. V was clipped by 5 bases and J by 8 bases; unmatched bases: 11. CDR3 in DNA: TGCAGCGTTCGGGGACTAGCGGGAGTCGGATCTTATGAGCAGTTCTTC. It encodes CSVRGLAGVGSYEQFF.

This clone was counted many times. The chain couples TRBV9 to TRBJ1-5; 11 nucleotides align to TRBD1. This CDR3 has 17 amino acids. V lost 4 bases, J lost 2 bases, and 8 bases stayed unmatched. Germline CDR1 and CDR2: SGDLS and YYNGEE. CDR3 loop: CASSPGTGGSGNQPQHF. CDR3 nucleotides: TGTGCCAGCAGCCCCGGGACAGGGGGTTCAGGCAATCAGCCCCAGCATTTT.

The V and J genes are TRBV9 and TRBJ1-1, with D uncertain. This CDR3 is 17 amino acids long. CDR1 is SGDLS and CDR2 is YYNGEE in the germline V gene. V lost 0 bases to trimming and J lost 0 bases, with 15 bases between them. The CDR3 DNA reads TGTGCCAGCAGCGTAGAAGGGAGGGCCCCCATGAACACTGAAGCTTTCTTT. Its protein is CASSVEGRAPMNTEAFF.